This T cell receptor (beta chain) was found in a study of CD8 T cells in Susac syndrome. It was with random hexamers that about 0.45 to 1 ug RNA was reverse transcribed. By means of immunoSEQ multiplex PCR, TCR beta CDR3 spanning 54 Vbeta and 13 Jbeta underwent amplification. TCRdb passed the immunoSEQ multiplex PCR reads through MiXCR, listing each CDR3 protein once. The table shows around 200,000 distinct CDR3 sequences, with around 95% occurring only once. This CDR3 contains 14 residues. Germline trimming cut 3 bases from V and 3 bases from J; bases unmatched to any gene: 4. Germline-derived CDR1 and CDR2 are LNHDA and SQIVND (reference sequence). The study's findings and limits: As the study acknowledged, the number of individuals in its TCR sequencing and HLA analysis was relatively small.

Of note for this clonotype: Its antigen remains unknown.

Sequencing targeted TCR beta in blood CD8+ and CD4+ T cells. TEMRA cells were FACS-enriched, with CD8+ and CD4+ T cells isolated negatively. This clonotype originated in a human donor with multiple sclerosis. The rearrangement joins TRBV19 to TRBJ2-7; 8 bases are a match to TRBD2. Sequencing input: CD4+ T cells from PBMCs. CDR3 loop: CASSIYLAGYEQYF. The CDR3 nucleotides are TGTGCCAGTAGTATTTATCTAGCGGGCTACGAGCAGTACTTC.